This TCR beta chain was sequenced for a study of OX40 agonist ivuxolimab in advanced cancers. Overall study context: Participants averaged roughly 57 years of age (range about 23 to 80) and were about 85% male.

V was pared by 5 bases and J by 3 bases, with 5 bases of the junction left unmatched. CDR1 is SEHNR, CDR2 FQNEAQ, per germline (reference sequence). The CDR3 sequence is 14 residues long. Using immunoSEQ multiplex PCR, the repertoire was profiled, and TCRdb retains in-frame clones only, with some absent. The sample contains 25,000 to 30,000 clones, roughly four fifths of which appear only once. Note on this clone: Its antigen is still unknown.

Study-wide results and caveats: Clonal expansion in partial responders at 0.1-3.0 mg/kg ranked among the lowest.

This TCR derives from an adult with an advanced solid tumor such as melanoma, head and neck, liver or kidney cancer. Here the sequenced sample was CD4+ or CD8+ T cells sorted from blood, taken in a trial of the OX40 agonist ivuxolimab. The chain uses TRBV7-9 and TRBJ1-1; 8 bases are shared with TRBD1. The CDR3 here is CASSEVTGDTEAFF. CDR3 sequence (DNA): TGTGCCAGCAGCGAGGTGACAGGGGACACTGAAGCTTTCTTT.